This T cell receptor (beta chain) derives from a study of vaccination and CD4 T cells after COVID-19. On this clonotype: The antigen remains unidentified.

Oncomine TCR Beta short-read sequencing was applied to DNA from cultured CD4+ T cells. One entry per CDR3 protein, called by TCRdb with MiXCR from the PCR reads. The sample records about 22,000 distinct CDR3 sequences, approximately 30% being singletons. Indicated treatment: roughly 10-day PBMC culture with coronavirus spike peptide pools or control peptides (ViraFEST assay). CDR3 length equals 15 residues. Trimming left V 3 bases short and J 3 bases short, with 12 bases between. Germline V lookup: CDR1 KGHSH, CDR2 LQKENI. The chain carries TRBV18 and TRBJ1-5, with unresolved D. Sample: cultured CD4+ T cells from blood. This clonotype was obtained from a human donor with COVID-19. As DNA, the CDR3 is TGTGCCAGCTCACCTCCGAGGGCATCCAATCAGCCCCAGCATTTT. This translates into CASSPPRASNQPQHF.